The 9 T cell receptor beta chains in this list originate from one sample, sequenced in a study of T cell responses to AZD1222 COVID-19 vaccine. Data came from immunoSEQ multiplex PCR; TCRdb stores just in-frame clones and leaves some out. Of 80,000 or so clones in the sample, 70% to 90% were seen once. The sample here was peripheral blood, taken on day 0 of AZD1222 vaccination. These receptors all come from an adult in good health.

The rearrangement links TRBV19 to TRBJ2-5; D tentatively reads TRBD1 or TRBD2 (5 bases each). V was clipped by 2 bases and J by 5 bases, with 15 bases between them. In germline, CDR1 is LNHDA, CDR2 SQIVND (reference sequence). This CDR3 is 15 amino acids long. CDR3 DNA sequence: TGTGCCAGTAGTATACATACCGGGGCCGACGAGACCCAGTACTTC. It is translated as CASSIHTGADETQYF.

The chain employs TRBV18 and TRBJ1-4; 7 bases align to TRBD1. Looked up from germline, CDR1 is KGHSH and CDR2 is LQKENI. The CDR3 has 15 residues. V trimming: 6 bases; J trimming: 2 bases; junction bases outside the gene matches: 6. The CDR3 region is CASSGGTVTNEKLFF. The CDR3 nucleotides are TGTGCCAGCTCCGGGGGGACAGTTACTAATGAAAAACTGTTTTTT. The variable domain in full, completed from reference TRBV18 and TRBJ1-4, reads NAGVMQNPRHLVRRRGQEARLRCSPMKGHSHVYWYRQLPEEGLKFMVYLQKENIIDESGMPKERFSAEFPKEGPSILRIQQVVRGDSAAYFCASSGGTVTNEKLFFGSGTQLSVL.

This clone was detected only once. This rearrangement joins TRBV1 to TRBJ2-1; the table gives TRBD2 as D, unverified against the DNA. TRBV1 is designated a pseudogene. CDR3 length: 15 amino acids. The CDR3 sequence is CTSSQGLRNFNEQFF. CDR3 nucleotides: TGCACCAGCAGCCAGGGACTCCGGAATTTCAATGAGCAGTTCTTC.

J is TRBJ1-2 and V is TRBV30; D unresolved. Germline V CDR1 and CDR2: GTSNPN, SVGIG (reference sequence). V was cut by 0 bases and J by 4 bases, with 3 bases left in between. The CDR3 runs to 11 residues. CDR3 region: CAWSVSYGYTF. The CDR3 nucleotides read TGTGCCTGGAGTGTATCCTATGGCTACACCTTC.

The chain recombines TRBV11-3 with TRBJ1-6; TRBD1 agrees at 7 bases. Trimming removed 5 bases from V and 6 bases from J; junction bases left unmatched: 7. The CDR3 has 15 residues. Germline CDR1 and CDR2: SGHNT and YENEEA. The CDR3 protein is CASSQGGTANSPLHF. For the CDR3, the DNA is TGTGCCAGCAGCCAGGGGGGGACAGCTAATTCACCCCTCCACTTT.

The rearrangement uses TRBV19 and TRBJ1-5, with D possibly being TRBD1 (5 bases). Germline V gene sequence: CDR1 LNHDA, CDR2 SQIVND (reference sequence). CDR3 length: 14 amino acids. Trimming left V 3 bases short and J 3 bases short, with 9 bases between. CDR3 sequence reads: CASSMGVLNQPQHF. DNA of the CDR3: TGTGCCAGTAGTATGGGGGTTCTCAATCAGCCCCAGCATTTT.

Only one count was recorded for this clone. The chain joins TRBV2 to TRBJ1-4, with TRBD1 matching 8 bases. The V segment lost 6 bases and the J segment 12 bases; nucleotides outside the gene matches: 15. The CDR3 spans 15 residues. Germline V gives CDR1 SNHLY, CDR2 FYNNEI. The CDR3 DNA sequence: TGTGCCAGCAGCCGGGACAGGTCAAAAGTAGGGGAACTGTTTTTT. Encoded protein: CASSRDRSKVGELFF.

The chain recombines TRBV6-5 with TRBJ1-2, with D possibly being TRBD1 (5 bases). Trimming cost V 7 bases and J 8 bases, with 11 bases left between them. The CDR3 is 11 residues long. Looked up from germline, CDR1 is MNHEY and CDR2 is SVGAGI. The DNA for the CDR3 is TGTGCCAGCATATCAGGGCGCGGCTACACCTTC. It encodes CASISGRGYTF.

The chain couples TRBV7-9 to TRBJ1-4, with D maybe TRBD1 (6 bases). Germline V gene lookup returns CDR1 SEHNR and CDR2 FQNEAQ (reference sequence). Trimming removed 4 bases from V and 1 base from J, with 13 bases in between. The CDR3 has 16 amino acids. CDR3 sequence reads: CASSSGPQGTNEKLFF. The CDR3 DNA follows: TGTGCCAGCAGCTCAGGACCACAGGGAACTAATGAAAAACTGTTTTTT.